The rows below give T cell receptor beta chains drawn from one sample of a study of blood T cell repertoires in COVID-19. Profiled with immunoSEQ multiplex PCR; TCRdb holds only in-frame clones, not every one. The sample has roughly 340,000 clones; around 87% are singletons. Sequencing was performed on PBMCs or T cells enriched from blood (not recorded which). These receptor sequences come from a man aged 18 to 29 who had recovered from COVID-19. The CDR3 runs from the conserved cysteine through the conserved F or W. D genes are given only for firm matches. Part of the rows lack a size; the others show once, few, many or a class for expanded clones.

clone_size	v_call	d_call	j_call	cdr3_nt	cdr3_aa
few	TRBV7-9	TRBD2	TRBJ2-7	TGTGCCAGCAGCCCTCAGGCGGGGGGACGAGTCGAGCAGTACTTC	CASSPQAGGRVEQYF
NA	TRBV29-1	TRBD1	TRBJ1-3	TGCAGCGGCCGACAGGGCGGAAACACCATATATTTT	CSGRQGGNTIYF
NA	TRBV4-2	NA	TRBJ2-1	TGTGCCAGCAGCCAAGATCTCAGGGGAGCCTACAATGAGCAGTTCTTC	CASSQDLRGAYNEQFF
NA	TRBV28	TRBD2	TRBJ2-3	TGTGCCAGCAGTTGGGAAAATAGCGGGTACCGATTAGGGACGCAGTATTTT	CASSWENSGYRLGTQYF
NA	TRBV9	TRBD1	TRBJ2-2	TGTGCCAGCAGTGGACAGGCCATGAACACCGGGGAGCTGTTTTTT	CASSGQAMNTGELFF
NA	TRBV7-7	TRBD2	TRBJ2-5	TGTGCCAGCAGCTTAGGTCGACTAGCGGGTGGGGAGACCCAGTACTTC	CASSLGRLAGGETQYF
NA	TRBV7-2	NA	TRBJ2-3	TGTGCCAGCAGCTCCCGAGCGGGCGGCACAGATACGCAGTATTTT	CASSSRAGGTDTQYF
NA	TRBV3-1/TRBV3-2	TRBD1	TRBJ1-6	TGTGCCAGCAGCCCCGGGGACAGGGACTCACCCCTCCACTTT	CASSPGDRDSPLHF
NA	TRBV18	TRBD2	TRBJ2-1	TGTGCCAGCTCCCTCCTAGCGGGGGACTACAATGAGCAGTTCTTC	CASSLLAGDYNEQFF
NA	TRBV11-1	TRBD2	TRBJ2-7	TGTGCCAGCAGCCTAGCGGGAGACGCTTTCTACGAGCAGTACTTC	CASSLAGDAFYEQYF
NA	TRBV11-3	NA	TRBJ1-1	TGTGCCAGCAGCTTAGTGGCGAACACTGAAGCTTTCTTT	CASSLVANTEAFF
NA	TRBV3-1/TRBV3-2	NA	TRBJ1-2	TGTGCCAGCAGCCAAGCACGGGACATCTATGGCTACACCTTC	CASSQARDIYGYTF
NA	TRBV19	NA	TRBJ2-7	TGTGCCAGTAGCTGGAGGGGACAGCCCTCCTACGAGCAGTACTTC	CASSWRGQPSYEQYF
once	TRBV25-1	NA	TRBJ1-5	TGTGCCAGCAGTGAATATTATGATCAGCCCCAGCATTTT	CASSEYYDQPQHF
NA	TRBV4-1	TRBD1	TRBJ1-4	TGCGCCAGCAGCCAACAAACGGGCAGGGGGAATGAAAAACTGTTTTTT	CASSQQTGRGNEKLFF
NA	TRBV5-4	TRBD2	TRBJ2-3	TGTGCCAGCAGCTTGGCGGGGCTAGCGGGGAACACAGATACGCAGTATTTT	CASSLAGLAGNTDTQYF
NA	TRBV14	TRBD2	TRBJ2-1	TGTGCCAGCAGCCCCCGGACTAGCGGGCGTAGCTCCTACAATGAGCAGTTCTTC	CASSPRTSGRSSYNEQFF
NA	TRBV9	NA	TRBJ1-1	TGTGCCAGCAGCGTACATACAGGAGGGGAGACTGAAGCTTTCTTT	CASSVHTGGETEAFF
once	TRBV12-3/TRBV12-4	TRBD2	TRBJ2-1	TGTGCCACTCGGGCTAGCGGGGACAATGAGCAGTTCTTC	CATRASGDNEQFF
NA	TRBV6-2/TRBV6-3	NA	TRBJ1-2	TGTGCCAGCAGTTCCTATGCCCAGGGGAGCTATGGCTACACCTTC	CASSSYAQGSYGYTF
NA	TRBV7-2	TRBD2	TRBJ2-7	TGTGCCAGCAGTCAAGGACTAGCGGGGTCCATCTACGAGCAGTACTTC	CASSQGLAGSIYEQYF
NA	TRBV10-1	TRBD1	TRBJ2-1	TGCGCCAGCGGCTTACCAGGGGGCAATGAGCAGTTCTTC	CASGLPGGNEQFF
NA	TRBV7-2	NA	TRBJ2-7	TGTGCCAGCAGAAAGGGAGGTGGGGGGTCGGACTTC	CASRKGGGGSDF
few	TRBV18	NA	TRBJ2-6	TGTGCCAGCTCACGACAGTTTACTGGGGCCAACGTCCTGACTTTC	CASSRQFTGANVLTF
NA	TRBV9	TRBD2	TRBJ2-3	TGTGCCAGCAGCGTAGCTACTAGCGGGAGGGCGGGAGATACGCAGTATTTT	CASSVATSGRAGDTQYF
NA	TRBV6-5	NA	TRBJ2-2	TGTGCCAGTCCCAGCAGGGGAAACACCGGGGAGCTGTTTTTT	CASPSRGNTGELFF
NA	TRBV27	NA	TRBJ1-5	TGTGCCAGCAGTTTAATGACAGGCAATCAGCCCCAGCATTTT	CASSLMTGNQPQHF
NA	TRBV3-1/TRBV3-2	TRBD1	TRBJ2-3	TGTGCCAGCAGCTTTGGACAGGGTACGCAGTATTTT	CASSFGQGTQYF
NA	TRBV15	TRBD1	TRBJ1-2	TGTGCCACCAGCAGAGATCGGACAGGGGGCGGCTACACCTTC	CATSRDRTGGGYTF
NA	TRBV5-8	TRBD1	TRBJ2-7	TGTGCCAGCAGCTTACAGGGGCCTCCCTACGAGCAGTACTTC	CASSLQGPPYEQYF
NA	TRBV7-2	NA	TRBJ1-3	TGTGCCAGCAGCTTAGGTTCTAGACGCCTGGGAAACACCATATATTTT	CASSLGSRRLGNTIYF
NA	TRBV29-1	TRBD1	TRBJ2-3	TGCAGCGTTCCAGCAGGGGGCGCGACAGATACGCAGTATTTT	CSVPAGGATDTQYF
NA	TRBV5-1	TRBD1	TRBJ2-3	TGCGCCAGCAGCTTATTTTCACAGGGGGGATGGACAGATACGCAGTATTTT	CASSLFSQGGWTDTQYF
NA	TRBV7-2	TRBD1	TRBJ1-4	TGTGCCAGCAGCTTATCGGGGGACAGGGCTGAAAAACTGTTTTTT	CASSLSGDRAEKLFF
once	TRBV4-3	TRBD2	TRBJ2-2	TGCGCCAGCAGCCAAGATTGGCTAGCGGGAGGACGGACCGGGGAGCTGTTTTTT	CASSQDWLAGGRTGELFF
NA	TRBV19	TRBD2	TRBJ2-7	TGTGCCAGTACGACGGCGGGAGGAGGCGAGCAGTACTTC	CASTTAGGGEQYF
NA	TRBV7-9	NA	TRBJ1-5	TGTGCCAGCAGCTCGGACGGGAATAGCAATCAGCCCCAGCATTTT	CASSSDGNSNQPQHF
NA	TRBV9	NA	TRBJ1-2	TGTGCCAGCAGCGTAGTTCAGGCTCCTTATGGCTACACCTTC	CASSVVQAPYGYTF
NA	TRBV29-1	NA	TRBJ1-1	TGCAGCGTTGAGGAGCAGATGAACACTGAAGCTTTCTTT	CSVEEQMNTEAFF
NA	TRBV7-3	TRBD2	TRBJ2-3	TGTGCCAGCAGTCAGCGGGAGGGCCTCGATACGCAGTATTTT	CASSQREGLDTQYF
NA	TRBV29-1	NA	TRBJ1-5	TGCAGCGCCCAAAGCGGGCAAGATCAGCCCCAGCATTTT	CSAQSGQDQPQHF
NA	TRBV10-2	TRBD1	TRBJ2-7	TGCGCCAGCAGTCAGGGGGTCGAGGGCCCCTACGAGCAGTACTTC	CASSQGVEGPYEQYF
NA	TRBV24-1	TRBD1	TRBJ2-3	TGTGCCACACAGGGGTTAGACACAGATACGCAGTATTTT	CATQGLDTDTQYF
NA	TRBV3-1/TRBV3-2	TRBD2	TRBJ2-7	TGTGCCAGCAGCCACCCCGGGAGGGGCCCCGAGCAGTACTTC	CASSHPGRGPEQYF
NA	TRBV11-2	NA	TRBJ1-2	TGTGCCAGCAGCCCCGGGGAGGGACCTTATGGCTACACCTTC	CASSPGEGPYGYTF
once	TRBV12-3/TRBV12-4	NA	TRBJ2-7	TGTGCCAGCAGTTTAGACAGGGTCAACGAGCAGTACTTC	CASSLDRVNEQYF
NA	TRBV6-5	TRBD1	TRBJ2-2	TGTGCCAGCAGGGTCGGACAGGGAGCCGGGGAGCTGTTTTTT	CASRVGQGAGELFF
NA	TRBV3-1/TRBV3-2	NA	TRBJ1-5	TGTGCCAGCAGCCAAGCGGGGGGCCAGCCCCAGCATTTT	CASSQAGGQPQHF